The 8 T cell receptor beta chains below all came from one sample that was sequenced in a study of early T cells in non-severe SARS-CoV-2 infection. TCRdb independently ran MiXCR on the 5' RACE reads; one entry per CDR3 protein. Of around 100,000 distinct CDR3 sequences in the sample, 16% were seen once. The sample taken for sequencing was whole blood. These receptors all come from an adult who was a healthcare worker with PCR-confirmed SARS-CoV-2 infection or an uninfected control (not recorded which).

J is TRBJ2-1 and V is TRBV4-3, with D hard to call. The CDR3 is made up of 13 amino acids. V lost 2 bases to trimming and J lost 10 bases, with 12 bases between them. Germline assignment: CDR1 LGHNA and CDR2 YSLEER. The CDR3 protein is CASSQKVESEQFF. The CDR3 DNA follows: TGCGCCAGCAGCCAAAAAGTTGAGAGCGAGCAGTTCTTC.

CDR3 in amino acids: CSVATGGYTF. CDR3 sequence (DNA): TGCAGCGTGGCGACAGGAGGCTACACCTTC. The V gene is TRBV29-1, the J gene TRBJ1-2; a possible D gene is TRBD1 (6 bases). The CDR3 is made up of 10 amino acids. The germline CDR1 and CDR2 sequences are SQVTM and ANQGSEA. With 6 bases removed from V and 8 bases from J, the gap between germline ends came to 10 bases.

This clonotype was counted ten times or more. The J gene is TRBJ1-5, the V gene TRBV2; D call uncertain. This CDR3 region has 15 residues. The germline V gene has CDR1 SNHLY and CDR2 FYNNEI. V lost 7 bases, J lost 1 base, and 14 bases lay in between. The CDR3 sequence is CASTLTSGSNQPQHF. The CDR3, as DNA: TGTGCCAGCACTCTGACGTCGGGGAGCAATCAGCCCCAGCATTTT.

This clonotype has only a few counts. The gene calls are TRBV5-6 and TRBJ1-2; no definite D call. The CDR3 consists of 13 residues. CDR1 and CDR2 (germline): SGHDT, YYEEEE. Deletions cut 3 bases from V and 8 bases from J, with 14 bases between. The CDR3 nucleotides are TGTGCCAGCAGCTCCCGATCCGATCGAGGCTACACCTTC. It translates to CASSSRSDRGYTF.

This clonotype was counted only a few times. The CDR3 nucleotides read TGTGCCAGCAGCCCCGTCGGAAACACCATATATTTT. This gives the protein CASSPVGNTIYF. The rearrangement joins TRBV11-2 to TRBJ1-3; D not certain. The CDR3 runs 12 residues. Germline V CDR1 and CDR2: SGHAT, FQNNGV. V shed 5 bases and J shed 4 bases, with 6 bases lying between them.

The rearrangement links TRBV10-3 to TRBJ2-6, with D possibly being TRBD1 or TRBD2 (5 bases each). The CDR3 has 17 amino acids. CDR1 is ENHRY and CDR2 is SYGVKD in the germline V gene. Trimming took off 2 bases at V and 0 bases at J, with 11 bases between the two ends. DNA for the CDR3: TGTGCCATCAGTGAGGAGGGACGCCTCTCTGGGGCCAACGTCCTGACTTTC. The encoded protein is CAISEEGRLSGANVLTF.

This clonotype has at least ten counts. This chain connects TRBV7-2 to TRBJ2-1; D is uncertain. Trimming cost V 6 bases and J 9 bases, with 15 bases left between them. Per the germline V gene, CDR1 is SGHTA and CDR2 is FQGNSA. The CDR3 contains 13 residues. CDR3 bases: TGTGCCAGCAGGTATATGTTTATCACTGAGCAGTTCTTC. Its translation: CASRYMFITEQFF.

The rearrangement uses TRBV6-5 and TRBJ2-1; 12 nucleotides line up with TRBD2. There are 18 residues in the CDR3. CDR1 MNHEY and CDR2 SVGAGI come from the germline V gene. V lost 5 bases to trimming and J lost 4 bases; unmatched junction nucleotides: 12. The CDR3 DNA follows: TGTGCCAGCAGTCACGGTGGGGGACTAGCGGGTCCATACAATGAGCAGTTCTTC. Its protein product is CASSHGGGLAGPYNEQFF.